The 24 T cell receptor beta chains in this list originate from one sample, sequenced in a study of CD8 T cells in Susac syndrome. RNA amounts of roughly 0.45 to 1 ug underwent reverse transcription with random hexamers. One entry per CDR3 protein results from TCRdb running MiXCR on the immunoSEQ multiplex PCR reads. The data show 150,000 to 200,000 distinct CDR3 sequences, 85% to 95% seen once. Sequenced input: CD4+ T cells from PBMCs. These receptors were taken from a human donor with Susac syndrome.

V gene TRBV5-1 combines with J gene TRBJ2-3; tentative D call: TRBD1 (6 bases). The V and J ends lost 2 bases and 7 bases respectively, with 14 bases between them. The CDR3 has 14 residues. Germline-derived CDR1 and CDR2 are SGHRS and YFSETQ. The CDR3 protein is CASSFRQAAHTQYF. In DNA, the CDR3 is TGCGCCAGCAGCTTTCGACAGGCCGCGCATACGCAGTATTTT.

V and J are TRBV30 and TRBJ2-7; 13 nucleotides agree with TRBD2. The CDR3 length is 17 residues. CDR1 and CDR2 from the germline V gene are GTSNPN and SVGIG (reference sequence). V dropped 0 bases and J dropped 4; count of bases not matched to a gene: 9. The CDR3 region is CAWSVTPGLAGFYEQYF. The CDR3 coding sequence is TGTGCCTGGAGTGTAACACCGGGACTAGCGGGATTTTACGAGCAGTACTTC.

The rearrangement links TRBV28 to TRBJ2-7, with D possibly called TRBD1 or TRBD2 (6 bases each). CDR1 is MDHEN and CDR2 is SYDVKM in the germline V gene. CDR3 length: 14 residues. The V end lost 5 bases, the J end lost 2 bases, and 13 bases lay between the germline ends. CDR3 sequence reads: CASSALGGTYEQYF. CDR3 in DNA: TGTGCCAGCAGTGCTCTAGGGGGGACCTACGAGCAGTACTTC.

A single count supports this clonotype. The chain uses TRBV28 and TRBJ2-3; 7 bases align to TRBD1. The germline gives CDR1 MDHEN, CDR2 SYDVKM. V gave up 11 bases and J gave up 4 bases; unmatched junction bases: 6. The CDR3 extends over 12 amino acids. This chain's CDR3 is CAWGRGSDTQYF. Here the CDR3 DNA reads TGTGCCTGGGGCAGGGGGTCAGATACGCAGTATTTT.

V usage is TRBV29-1 and J usage is TRBJ1-2, with a possible D match to TRBD1 (5 bases). The CDR3 consists of 10 residues. The V gene lost 4 bases and the J gene lost 8 bases, with 8 bases spanning the gap. In germline, CDR1 is SQVTM, CDR2 ANQGSEA. The chain's CDR3 is CSVGGEGYTF. The CDR3 DNA is TGCAGCGTTGGAGGGGAAGGCTACACCTTC.

A single count supports this clonotype. The gene calls are TRBV28 and TRBJ1-5; D is unresolved. This CDR3 has 14 amino acids. Germline lookup yields CDR1 MDHEN and CDR2 SYDVKM. Trimming left V 9 bases short and J 2 bases short, with 14 bases between. CDR3 region: CASFSVLGNQPQHF. As DNA, the CDR3 is TGTGCCAGTTTCTCGGTATTGGGCAATCAGCCCCAGCATTTT.

V and J are TRBV28 and TRBJ1-1; D not resolved. In germline, CDR1 is MDHEN, CDR2 SYDVKM. This CDR3 comprises 13 residues. V lost 3 bases and J 10 bases, leaving 15 bases between the germline ends. The CDR3 spells CASSLRALGVAFF. In nucleotides, the CDR3 is TGTGCCAGCAGTTTGCGAGCTCTCGGGGTAGCTTTCTTT.

The genes are TRBV7-9 and TRBJ2-2; D uncertain. V gave up 1 base and J gave up 6 bases, with 6 bases separating them. The CDR3 is 13 amino acids. Germline assignment: CDR1 SEHNR and CDR2 FQNEAQ (reference sequence). DNA for the CDR3: TGTGCCAGCAGCTTAGTCCGGGCCGGGGAGCTGTTTTTT. Its protein product is CASSLVRAGELFF.

This chain uses TRBV28 with TRBJ2-3; the D gene could be TRBD1 or TRBD2 (6 bases each). The V gene lost 1 base and the J gene lost 6 bases, with 17 bases spanning the gap. Germline V gene lookup returns CDR1 MDHEN and CDR2 SYDVKM. The CDR3 loop spans 16 amino acids. CDR3 coding DNA: TGTGCCAGCAGTTTATCCGGGGGCATGATTGAGGATACGCAGTATTTT. Residues: CASSLSGGMIEDTQYF.

The chain recombines TRBV7-9 with TRBJ1-5; no reliable D call. V was shortened by 0 bases and J by 6 bases, with 3 bases between the two germline ends. Looked up from germline, CDR1 is SEHNR and CDR2 is FQNEAQ (reference sequence). CDR3 length: 12 residues. The CDR3 sequence: CASSLASQPQHF. CDR3 coding DNA: TGTGCCAGCAGCTTAGCAAGTCAGCCCCAGCATTTT.

The chain is built from TRBV5-1 and TRBJ1-1; D may be TRBD1 (5 bases). The V gene's germline CDR1 is SGHRS and CDR2 YFSETQ. This CDR3 region has 14 residues. The V gene lost 4 bases and the J gene lost 5 bases, with 15 bases spanning the gap. The CDR3 region is CASSPGTVQTEAFF. The CDR3 DNA follows: TGCGCCAGCAGCCCGGGGACGGTTCAAACTGAAGCTTTCTTT.

V usage is TRBV20-1 and J usage is TRBJ2-1, with TRBD2 identical over 7 bases. CDR3 size: 15 residues. The trim removed 6 bases at V and 3 bases at J, leaving 11 bases unmatched. The V gene's germline CDR1 is DFQATT and CDR2 SNEGSKA (reference sequence). The CDR3 protein is CSAPEGSGRYNEQFF. In DNA form, the CDR3 reads TGCAGTGCGCCCGAGGGTAGCGGGCGCTACAATGAGCAGTTCTTC.

In this sample, this clonotype turned up once. The chain is built from TRBV7-2 and TRBJ1-5; TRBD1 might be the D (5 bases). The CDR3 has 15 amino acids. V lost 4 bases and J lost 7, with 17 bases in between. CDR1 is SGHTA, CDR2 FQGNSA, per germline. The CDR3 DNA reads TGTGCCAGCAGCTCGGCGGGGGGTTGGGGGCAGCCCCAGCATTTT. Amino acid sequence: CASSSAGGWGQPQHF. Looking up the rest from reference TRBV7-2 and TRBJ1-5 gives the full variable domain: GAGVSQSPSNKVTEKGKDVELRCDPISGHTALYWYRQSLGQGLEFLIYFQGNSAPDKSGLPSDRFSAERTGGSVSTLTIQRTQQEDSAVYLCASSSAGGWGQPQHFGDGTRLSIL.

The chain employs TRBV25-1 and TRBJ2-3; D gene unclear. Germline V gene lookup returns CDR1 MGHDK and CDR2 SYGVNS. The CDR3 contains 13 residues. With 3 bases removed from V and 2 bases from J, the gap between germline ends came to 6 bases. The CDR3 sequence: CASSDTITDTQYF. The CDR3 DNA reads as TGTGCCAGCAGTGATACTATCACAGATACGCAGTATTTT.

CDR3 loop: CASSLEGARTGELFF. The DNA for the CDR3 is TGCGCCAGCAGCTTGGAGGGGGCGCGAACCGGGGAGCTGTTTTTT. This chain links TRBV5-1 with TRBJ2-2; 7 positions agree with TRBD1. The CDR3 has 15 amino acids. Trimming at V came to 0 bases and at J to 5 bases, leaving 4 bases not matched to a gene. Germline CDR1 is SGHRS and CDR2 is YFSETQ.

The V call is TRBV12-3 or TRBV12-4, the J call TRBJ2-1, with D tentatively TRBD1 (6 bases). Trimming removed 1 base at V and 1 base at J, with 11 bases between. The CDR3 length is 16 residues. The CDR3 loop is CASSLDQQGSYNEQFF. The CDR3 nucleotides are TGTGCCAGCAGTTTAGACCAACAGGGATCCTACAATGAGCAGTTCTTC.

The chain carries TRBV2 and TRBJ2-6, with D hard to call. The CDR3 sequence is 17 residues long. V was clipped by 1 base and J by 0 bases, with 10 bases between them. CDR1 is SNHLY, CDR2 FYNNEI, per germline. In DNA, the CDR3 is TGTGCCAGCAGTGAAGATGTGTCCCTCTCTGGGGCCAACGTCCTGACTTTC. Protein: CASSEDVSLSGANVLTF.

This clonotype was detected only once. J is TRBJ2-1 and V is TRBV12-3 or TRBV12-4; 10 nucleotides align to TRBD2. The trim removed 3 bases at V and 7 bases at J, leaving 6 bases unmatched. This CDR3 has 15 amino acids. The CDR3, as DNA: TGTGCCAGCAGTTTCTCCAGCGGGAGGGTAAATGAGCAGTTCTTC. Encoded protein: CASSFSSGRVNEQFF.

The chain joins TRBV28 to TRBJ2-3; 9 bases line up with TRBD2. The CDR3 is made up of 16 amino acids. V lost 5 bases, J lost 0 bases, and 6 bases stayed unmatched. Germline CDR1 is MDHEN and CDR2 is SYDVKM. In DNA form, the CDR3 reads TGTGCCAGCAGTCCGGGGACTAGCCGGAGCACAGATACGCAGTATTTT. It encodes CASSPGTSRSTDTQYF. Supplemented by reference TRBV28 and TRBJ2-3, the full variable domain reads DVKVTQSSRYLVKRTGEKVFLECVQDMDHENMFWYRQDPGLGLRLIYFSYDVKMKEKGDIPEGYSVSREKKERFSLILESASTNQTSMYLCASSPGTSRSTDTQYFGPGTRLTVL.

This clonotype is a singleton in its sample. The CDR3 here is CASSLASSGNEQFF. The CDR3 DNA reads as TGTGCCAGCAGCTTGGCTTCTAGCGGCAATGAGCAGTTCTTC. V and J are TRBV5-4 and TRBJ2-1, with 7 bases identical to TRBD2. Per germline, CDR1 SGHNT and CDR2 YYREEE (reference sequence). The CDR3 contains 14 residues. Losses at the gene ends were 0 bases for V and 6 bases for J; bases not matched to a gene: 3.

This chain joins TRBV29-1 and TRBJ2-1; D unclear. CDR3 length: 14 amino acids. Germline assignment: CDR1 SQVTM and CDR2 ANQGSEA. The germline V and J ends were trimmed by 7 bases and 6 bases, with 19 bases remaining between them. DNA of the CDR3: TGCAGCGCCCCCTCGGCCGGGCCAAGCAATGAGCAGTTCTTC. Translation gives CSAPSAGPSNEQFF.

The genes are TRBV28 and TRBJ2-7; D ambiguous. V gave up 3 bases and J gave up 7 bases, with 13 bases separating them. CDR1 MDHEN and CDR2 SYDVKM come from the germline V gene. CDR3 length: 13 residues. DNA of the CDR3: TGTGCCAGCAGTTTCCCGACGCAGGAGGAGCAGTACTTC. Translation: CASSFPTQEEQYF.

This clonotype was detected once. This sequence joins TRBV20-1 and TRBJ2-1, with D maybe TRBD2 (6 bases). The CDR3 totals 18 residues. In germline, CDR1 is DFQATT, CDR2 SNEGSKA (reference sequence). V lost 6 bases, J lost 0 bases, and 24 bases lay in between. The CDR3 loop is CSATTGTPGSASYNEQFF. CDR3 DNA: TGCAGTGCCACCACCGGGACTCCCGGTTCGGCCTCCTACAATGAGCAGTTCTTC.

The gene calls are TRBV20-1 and TRBJ1-5; D uncertain. V was trimmed by 3 bases and J by 0 bases, leaving 6 bases between them. From germline, CDR1 is DFQATT and CDR2 SNEGSKA (reference sequence). CDR3 length: 13 residues. CDR3 nucleotides: TGCAGTGCTAGGTTTGATAGCAATCAGCCCCAGCATTTT. Residues: CSARFDSNQPQHF.